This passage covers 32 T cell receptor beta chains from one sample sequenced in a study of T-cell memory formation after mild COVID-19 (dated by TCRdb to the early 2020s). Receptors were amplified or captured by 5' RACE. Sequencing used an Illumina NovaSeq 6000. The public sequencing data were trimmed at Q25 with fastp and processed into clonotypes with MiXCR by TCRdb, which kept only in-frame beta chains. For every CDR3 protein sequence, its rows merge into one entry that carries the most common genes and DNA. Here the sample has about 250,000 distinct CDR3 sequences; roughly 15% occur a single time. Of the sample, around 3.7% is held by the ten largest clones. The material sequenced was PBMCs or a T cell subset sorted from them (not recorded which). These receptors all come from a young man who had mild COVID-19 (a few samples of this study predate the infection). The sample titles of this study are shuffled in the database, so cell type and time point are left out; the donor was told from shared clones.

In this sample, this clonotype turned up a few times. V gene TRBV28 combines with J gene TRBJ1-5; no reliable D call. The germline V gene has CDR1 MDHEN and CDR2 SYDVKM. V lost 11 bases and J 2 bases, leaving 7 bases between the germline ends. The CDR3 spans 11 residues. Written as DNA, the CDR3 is TGTGCCGGGTGGGGCAATCAGCCCCAGCATTTT. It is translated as CAGWGNQPQHF.

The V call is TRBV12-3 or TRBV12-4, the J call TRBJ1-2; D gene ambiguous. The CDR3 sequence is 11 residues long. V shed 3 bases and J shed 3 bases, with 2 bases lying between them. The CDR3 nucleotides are TGTGCCAGCAGTTTCGACTATGGCTACACCTTC. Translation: CASSFDYGYTF.

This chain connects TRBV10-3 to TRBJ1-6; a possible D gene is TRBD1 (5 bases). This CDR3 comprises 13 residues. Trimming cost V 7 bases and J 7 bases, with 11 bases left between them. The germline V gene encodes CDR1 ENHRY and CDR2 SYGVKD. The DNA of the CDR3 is TGTGCCATCAACGAGGAGGGGAATTCACCCCTCCACTTT. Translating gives CAINEEGNSPLHF.

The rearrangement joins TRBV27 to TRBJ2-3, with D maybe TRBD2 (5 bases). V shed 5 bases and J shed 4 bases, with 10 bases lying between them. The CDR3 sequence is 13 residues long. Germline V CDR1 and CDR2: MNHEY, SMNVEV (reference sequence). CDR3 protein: CASSPSGSDTQYF. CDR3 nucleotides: TGTGCCAGCAGTCCCAGCGGCTCAGATACGCAGTATTTT.

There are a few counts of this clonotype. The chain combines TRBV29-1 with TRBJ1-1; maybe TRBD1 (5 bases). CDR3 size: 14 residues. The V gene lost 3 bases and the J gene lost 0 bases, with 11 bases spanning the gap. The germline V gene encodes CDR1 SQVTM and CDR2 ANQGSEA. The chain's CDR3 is CSVDTAGMNTEAFF. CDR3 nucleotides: TGCAGCGTTGATACCGCAGGGATGAACACTGAAGCTTTCTTT.

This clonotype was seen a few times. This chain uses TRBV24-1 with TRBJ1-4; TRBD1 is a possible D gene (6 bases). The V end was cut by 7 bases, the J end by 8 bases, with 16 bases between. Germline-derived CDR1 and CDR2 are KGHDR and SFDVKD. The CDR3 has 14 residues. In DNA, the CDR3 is TGTGCCACCAGCACCGGGACAACCGGCGAAAAACTGTTTTTT. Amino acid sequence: CATSTGTTGEKLFF.

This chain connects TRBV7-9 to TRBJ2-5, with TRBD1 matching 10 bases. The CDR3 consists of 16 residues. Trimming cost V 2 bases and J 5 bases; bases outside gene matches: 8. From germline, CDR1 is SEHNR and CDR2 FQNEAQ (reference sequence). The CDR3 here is CASSLWDRGFTETQYF. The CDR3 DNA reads TGTGCCAGCAGCTTATGGGACAGGGGCTTTACGGAGACCCAGTACTTC.

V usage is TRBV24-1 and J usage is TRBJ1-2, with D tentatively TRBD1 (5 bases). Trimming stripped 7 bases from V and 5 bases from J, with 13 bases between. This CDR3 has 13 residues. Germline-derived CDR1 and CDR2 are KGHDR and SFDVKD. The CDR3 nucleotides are TGTGCCACCAGCCGGGGGGTAGGGTATGGCTACACCTTC. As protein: CATSRGVGYGYTF.

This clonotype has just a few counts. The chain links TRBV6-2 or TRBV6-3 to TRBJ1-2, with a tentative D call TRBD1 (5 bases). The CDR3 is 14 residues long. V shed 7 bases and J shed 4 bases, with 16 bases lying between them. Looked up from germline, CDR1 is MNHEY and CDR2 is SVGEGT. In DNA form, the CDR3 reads TGTGCCAGCAAAAGGGGCAGTTCTGGCTATGGCTACACCTTC. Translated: CASKRGSSGYGYTF.

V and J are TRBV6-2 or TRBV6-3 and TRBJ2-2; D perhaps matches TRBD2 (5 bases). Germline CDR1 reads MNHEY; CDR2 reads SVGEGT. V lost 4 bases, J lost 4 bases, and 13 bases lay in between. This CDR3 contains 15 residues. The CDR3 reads CASSSLARGTGELFF. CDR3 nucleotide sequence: TGTGCCAGCAGTTCCCTGGCTCGGGGCACCGGGGAGCTGTTTTTT.

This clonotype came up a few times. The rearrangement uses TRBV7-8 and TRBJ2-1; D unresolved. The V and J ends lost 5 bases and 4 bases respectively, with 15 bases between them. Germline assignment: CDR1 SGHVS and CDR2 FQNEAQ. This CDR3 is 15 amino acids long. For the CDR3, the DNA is TGTGCCAGCAGCCCCCGCCCTAACCAATACAATGAGCAGTTCTTC. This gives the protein CASSPRPNQYNEQFF.

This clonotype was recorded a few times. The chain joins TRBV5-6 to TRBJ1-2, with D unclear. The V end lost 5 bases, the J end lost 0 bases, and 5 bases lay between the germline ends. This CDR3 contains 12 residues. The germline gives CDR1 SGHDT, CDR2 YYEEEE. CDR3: CASRLANYGYTF. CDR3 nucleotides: TGTGCCAGCAGGCTAGCTAACTATGGCTACACCTTC.

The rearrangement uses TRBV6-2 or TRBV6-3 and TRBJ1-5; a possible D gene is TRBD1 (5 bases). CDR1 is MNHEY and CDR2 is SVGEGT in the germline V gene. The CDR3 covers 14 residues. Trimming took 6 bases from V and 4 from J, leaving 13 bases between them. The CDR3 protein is CASSYGGWNQPQHF. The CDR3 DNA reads TGTGCCAGCAGCTACGGGGGATGGAATCAGCCCCAGCATTTT.

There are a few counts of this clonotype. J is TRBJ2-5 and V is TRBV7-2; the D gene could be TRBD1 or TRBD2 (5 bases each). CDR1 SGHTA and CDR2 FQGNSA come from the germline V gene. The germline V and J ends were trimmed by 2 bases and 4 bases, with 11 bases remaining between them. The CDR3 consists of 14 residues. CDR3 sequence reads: CASSLMTGRETQYF. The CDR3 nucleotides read TGTGCCAGCAGCTTAATGACGGGACGAGAGACCCAGTACTTC.

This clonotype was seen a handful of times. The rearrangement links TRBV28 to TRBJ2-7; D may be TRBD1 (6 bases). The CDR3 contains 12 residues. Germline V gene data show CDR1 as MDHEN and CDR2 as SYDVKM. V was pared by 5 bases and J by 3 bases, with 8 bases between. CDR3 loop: CASSGGYYEQYV. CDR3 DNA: TGTGCCAGCAGTGGGGGCTACTACGAGCAGTACGTC.

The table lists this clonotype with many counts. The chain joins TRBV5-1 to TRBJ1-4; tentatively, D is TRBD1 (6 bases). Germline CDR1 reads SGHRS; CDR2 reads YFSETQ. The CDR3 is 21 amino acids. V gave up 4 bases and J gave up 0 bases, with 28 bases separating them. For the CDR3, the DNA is TGCGCCAGCAGCCCCGGGCGGAGGGGGGCCCTAGCCAACGCAACTAATGAAAAACTGTTTTTT. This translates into CASSPGRRGALANATNEKLFF. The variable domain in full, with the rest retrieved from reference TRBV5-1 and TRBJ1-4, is KAGVTQTPRYLIKTRGQQVTLSCSPISGHRSVSWYQQTPGQGLQFLFEYFSETQRNKGNFPGRFSGRQFSNSRSEMNVSTLELGDSALYLCASSPGRRGALANATNEKLFFGSGTQLSVL.

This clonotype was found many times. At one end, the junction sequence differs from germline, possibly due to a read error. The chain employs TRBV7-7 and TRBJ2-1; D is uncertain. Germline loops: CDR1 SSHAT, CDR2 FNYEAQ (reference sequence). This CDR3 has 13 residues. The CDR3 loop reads CASSPGHDNEQFF. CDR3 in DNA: TGTGCTAGCAGCCCGGGCCATGACAATGAGCAGTTCTTC.

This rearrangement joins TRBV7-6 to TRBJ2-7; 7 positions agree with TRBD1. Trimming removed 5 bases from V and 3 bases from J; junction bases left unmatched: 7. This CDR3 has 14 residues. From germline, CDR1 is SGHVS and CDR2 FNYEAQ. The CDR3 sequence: CASSPGTAIYEQYF. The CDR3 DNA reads TGTGCCAGCAGCCCAGGGACAGCTATCTACGAGCAGTACTTC.

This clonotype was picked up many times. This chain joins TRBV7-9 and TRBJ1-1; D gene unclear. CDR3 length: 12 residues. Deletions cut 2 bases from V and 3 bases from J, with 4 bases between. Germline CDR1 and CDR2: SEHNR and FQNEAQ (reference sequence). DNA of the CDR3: TGTGCCAGCAGCTTATCGGACACTGAAGCTTTCTTT. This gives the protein CASSLSDTEAFF.

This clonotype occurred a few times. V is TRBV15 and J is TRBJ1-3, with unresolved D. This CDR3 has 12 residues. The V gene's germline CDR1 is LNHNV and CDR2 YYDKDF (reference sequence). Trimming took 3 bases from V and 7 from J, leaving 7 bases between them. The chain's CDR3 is CATSRRDNTIYF. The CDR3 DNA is TGTGCCACCAGCAGGAGAGACAACACCATATATTTT.

The CDR3 loop is CATRLAGGDEQFF. In DNA, the CDR3 is TGTGCCACCCGGCTAGCGGGGGGCGATGAGCAGTTCTTC. The chain couples TRBV6-2 or TRBV6-3 to TRBJ2-1; 11 nucleotides match TRBD2. V trimming: 10 bases; J trimming: 8 bases; junction bases outside the gene matches: 7. CDR1 MNHEY and CDR2 SVGEGT come from the germline V gene. The CDR3 has 13 amino acids.

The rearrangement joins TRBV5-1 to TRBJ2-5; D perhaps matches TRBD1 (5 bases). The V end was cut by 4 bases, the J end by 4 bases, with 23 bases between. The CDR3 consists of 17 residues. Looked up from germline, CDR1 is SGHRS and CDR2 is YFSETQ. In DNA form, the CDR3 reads TGCGCCAGCAGCGTAGGCGACAGACCCAGCCTTATAGAGACCCAGTACTTC. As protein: CASSVGDRPSLIETQYF.

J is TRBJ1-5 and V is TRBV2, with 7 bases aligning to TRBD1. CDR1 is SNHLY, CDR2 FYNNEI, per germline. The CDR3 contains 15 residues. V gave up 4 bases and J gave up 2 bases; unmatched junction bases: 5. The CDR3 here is CASSAPGGGNQPQHF. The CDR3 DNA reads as TGTGCCAGCAGTGCCCCAGGGGGAGGCAATCAGCCCCAGCATTTT.

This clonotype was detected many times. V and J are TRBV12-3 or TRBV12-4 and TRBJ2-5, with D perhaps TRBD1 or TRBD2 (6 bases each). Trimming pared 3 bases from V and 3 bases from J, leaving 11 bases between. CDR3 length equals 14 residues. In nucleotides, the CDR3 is TGTGCCAGCAGTTTCCAAGGGGGGAAAGAGACCCAGTACTTC. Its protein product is CASSFQGGKETQYF.

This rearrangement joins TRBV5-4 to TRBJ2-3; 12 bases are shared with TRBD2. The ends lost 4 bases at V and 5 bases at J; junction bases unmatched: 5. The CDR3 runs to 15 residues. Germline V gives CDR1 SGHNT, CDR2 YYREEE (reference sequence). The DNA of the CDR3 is TGTGCCAGCAGCCCTAGCGGGGGGGCAAAAGATACGCAGTATTTT. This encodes CASSPSGGAKDTQYF.

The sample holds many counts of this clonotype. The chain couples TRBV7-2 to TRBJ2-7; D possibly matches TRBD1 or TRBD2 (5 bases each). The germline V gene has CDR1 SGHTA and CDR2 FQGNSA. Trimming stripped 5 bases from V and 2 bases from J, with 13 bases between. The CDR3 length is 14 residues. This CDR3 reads CASSLGMGAYEQYV. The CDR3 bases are TGTGCCAGCAGCCTAGGGATGGGGGCCTACGAGCAGTACGTC.

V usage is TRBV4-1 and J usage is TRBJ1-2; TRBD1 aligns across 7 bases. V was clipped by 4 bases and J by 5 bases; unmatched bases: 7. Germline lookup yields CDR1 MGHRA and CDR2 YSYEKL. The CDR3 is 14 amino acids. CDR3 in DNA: TGCGCCAGCAGCCCCAGGGGGGGTACTTATGGCTACACCTTC. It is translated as CASSPRGGTYGYTF.

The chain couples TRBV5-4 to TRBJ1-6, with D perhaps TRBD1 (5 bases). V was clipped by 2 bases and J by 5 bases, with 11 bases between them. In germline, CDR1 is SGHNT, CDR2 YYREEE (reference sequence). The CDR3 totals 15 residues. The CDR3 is CASSFESTDNSPLHF. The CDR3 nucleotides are TGTGCCAGCAGCTTCGAATCGACAGATAATTCACCCCTCCACTTT.

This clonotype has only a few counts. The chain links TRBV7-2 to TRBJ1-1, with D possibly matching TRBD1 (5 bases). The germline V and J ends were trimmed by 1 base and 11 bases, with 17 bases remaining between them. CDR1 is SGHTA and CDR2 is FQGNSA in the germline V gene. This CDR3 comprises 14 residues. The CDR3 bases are TGTGCCAGCAGCTTAGGGGGGAGGCAAAATGGGGCTTTCTTT. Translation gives CASSLGGRQNGAFF.

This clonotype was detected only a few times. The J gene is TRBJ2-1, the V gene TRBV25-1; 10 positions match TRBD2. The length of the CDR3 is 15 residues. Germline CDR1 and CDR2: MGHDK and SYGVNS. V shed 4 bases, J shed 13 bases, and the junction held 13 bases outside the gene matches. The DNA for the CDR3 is TGTGCCAGCAGTGCTCGATCCCCGGGACTAGCGCCCCAGTTCTTC. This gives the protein CASSARSPGLAPQFF.

CDR3 nucleotides: TGTGCCAGCAGCTTTTCAAACAATGAGCAGTTCTTC. Protein: CASSFSNNEQFF. The chain uses TRBV7-9 and TRBJ2-1; D is uncertain. The CDR3 runs to 12 residues. Germline V gene lookup returns CDR1 SEHNR and CDR2 FQNEAQ (reference sequence). V was trimmed by 3 bases and J by 5 bases, leaving 5 bases between them.

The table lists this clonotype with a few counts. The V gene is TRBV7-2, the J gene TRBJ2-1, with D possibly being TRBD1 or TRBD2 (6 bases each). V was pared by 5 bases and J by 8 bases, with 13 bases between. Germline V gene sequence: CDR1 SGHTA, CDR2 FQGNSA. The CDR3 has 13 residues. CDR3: CASSRSGAYEQFF. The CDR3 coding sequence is TGTGCCAGCAGCCGGTCGGGGGCATATGAGCAGTTCTTC.